The rows below give T cell receptor beta chains drawn from one sample of a study of shared clonotypes between healthy human individuals. Data came from immunoSEQ multiplex PCR; TCRdb stores just in-frame clones and leaves some out. The table includes roughly 2.2 million clones, just under 95% detected once. Sample: naive CD4+ T cells from PBMCs. All receptors come from a man between 18 and 29 years old in good health. Some clones in this sample may be carry-over from other donors' samples. Each CDR3 is given with its conserved first and last residue.

TRBV6-5	TRBJ1-3	CASSLFGGQGNTIYF
TRBV28	TRBJ2-2	CASRGGDNTGELFF
TRBV18	TRBJ2-7	CASSRETGTYEQYF
TRBV5-8	TRBJ1-5	CASSFWGGNQPQHF
TRBV4-2	TRBJ2-2	CASSRRLAGDLAGELFF
TRBV5-6	TRBJ1-1	CASSYPGQQAFF
TRBV27	TRBJ1-3	CASSPTKTGNTIYF
TRBV15	TRBJ2-1	CATSRGDGFQGEQFF
TRBV27	TRBJ2-2	CASSTRGVGNTGELFF
TRBV2	TRBJ2-1	CASSEVPWNEQFF
TRBV28	TRBJ2-7	CATAFVDEQYF
TRBV10-3	TRBJ1-1	CATQGVSTEAFF
TRBV6-1	TRBJ1-2	CASSGRDGRGLHGYTF
TRBV15	TRBJ1-5	CATSRGTVNQPQHF
TRBV27	TRBJ1-1	CASGSKRNTEAFF
TRBV7-2	TRBJ1-2	CASSFTGTNYGYTF
TRBV5-1	TRBJ1-3	CASSLGPATHRGGGNTIYF
TRBV6-5	TRBJ1-3	CASSYSSAGNTIYF
TRBV4-2	TRBJ1-5	CASSQLRGQGNQPQHF
TRBV28	TRBJ2-1	CASSFQTNEQFF
TRBV30	TRBJ2-2	CAWRGQGATGELFF
TRBV7-3	TRBJ1-1	CASSQAGVNTEAFF
TRBV27	TRBJ2-7	CASSLSRGTPPYEQYF
TRBV30	TRBJ2-7	CAWSPGQGAGGEQYF
TRBV5-1	TRBJ1-3	CASSSQTDGNTIYF
TRBV4-1	TRBJ2-3	CASSQADGRAGDTQYF
TRBV5-1	TRBJ2-7	CASSLTGPYEQYF